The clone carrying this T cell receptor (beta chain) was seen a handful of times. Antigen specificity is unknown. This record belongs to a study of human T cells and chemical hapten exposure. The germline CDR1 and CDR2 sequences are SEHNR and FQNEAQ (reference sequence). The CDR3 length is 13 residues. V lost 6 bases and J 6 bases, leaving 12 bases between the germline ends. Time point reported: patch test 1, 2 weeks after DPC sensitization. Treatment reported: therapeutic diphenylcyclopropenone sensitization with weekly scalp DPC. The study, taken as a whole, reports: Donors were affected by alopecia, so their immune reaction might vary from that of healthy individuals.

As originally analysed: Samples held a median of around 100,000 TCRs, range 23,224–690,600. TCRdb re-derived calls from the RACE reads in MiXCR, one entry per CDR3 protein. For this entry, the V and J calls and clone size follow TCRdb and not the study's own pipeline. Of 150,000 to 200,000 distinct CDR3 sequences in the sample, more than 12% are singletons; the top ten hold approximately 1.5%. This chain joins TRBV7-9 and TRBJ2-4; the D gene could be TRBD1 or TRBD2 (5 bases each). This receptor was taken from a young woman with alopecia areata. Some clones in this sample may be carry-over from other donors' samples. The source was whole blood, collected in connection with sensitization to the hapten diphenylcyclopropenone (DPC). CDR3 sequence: CASSTGPSNIQYF. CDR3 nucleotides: TGTGCCAGCAGTACGGGACCCTCAAACATTCAGTACTTC. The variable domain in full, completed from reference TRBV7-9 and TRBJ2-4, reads DTGVSQNPRHKITKRGQNVTFRCDPISEHNRLYWYRQTLGQGPEFLTYFQNEAQLEKSRLLSDRFSAERPKGSFSTLEIQRTEQGDSAMYLCASSTGPSNIQYFGAGTRLSVL.